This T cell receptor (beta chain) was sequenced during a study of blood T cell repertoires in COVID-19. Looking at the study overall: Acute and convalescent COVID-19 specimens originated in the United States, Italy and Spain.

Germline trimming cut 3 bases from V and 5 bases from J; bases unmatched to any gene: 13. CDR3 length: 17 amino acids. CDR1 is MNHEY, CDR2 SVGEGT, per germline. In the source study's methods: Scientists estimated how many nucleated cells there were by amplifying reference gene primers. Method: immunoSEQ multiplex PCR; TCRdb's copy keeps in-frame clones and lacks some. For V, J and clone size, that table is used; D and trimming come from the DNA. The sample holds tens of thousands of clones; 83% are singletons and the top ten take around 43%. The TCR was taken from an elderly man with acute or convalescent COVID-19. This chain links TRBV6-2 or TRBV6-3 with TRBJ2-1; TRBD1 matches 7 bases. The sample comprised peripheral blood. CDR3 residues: CASSYPNRGRVNNEQFF. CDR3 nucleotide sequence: TGTGCCAGCAGTTATCCGAACAGGGGCCGGGTTAACAATGAGCAGTTCTTC.